The clone carrying this TCR beta chain turned up a few times. Its antigen is still unknown. RNA was isolated and reverse transcribed to cDNA, the sequencing template. Using immunoSEQ multiplex PCR, the repertoire was profiled, and TCRdb retains in-frame clones only, with some absent. The repertoire consists of about 110,000 clones, with 45% to 70% occurring once and the leading ten covering roughly 19%. CDR3 length equals 13 residues. V lost 1 base and J lost 8, with 9 bases in between. The germline V gene has CDR1 SEHNR and CDR2 FQNEAQ (reference sequence). This sample was included in a study of CD8+ T cells in alopecia areata. Study observations and caveats: It was lesional scalp, especially alopecia totalis/universalis, that showed higher clonality than normal scalp.

The source of this sequence is a human donor in good health. The sequenced material came from CD8+ T cells sorted from blood. This rearrangement joins TRBV7-9 to TRBJ2-1, with D perhaps TRBD2 (5 bases). The CDR3 loop reads CASSLGPADEQFF. CDR3 nucleotide sequence: TGTGCCAGCAGCTTAGGACCAGCGGATGAGCAGTTCTTC. Drawing the rest from reference TRBV7-9 and TRBJ2-1, the complete variable domain is DTGVSQNPRHKITKRGQNVTFRCDPISEHNRLYWYRQTLGQGPEFLTYFQNEAQLEKSRLLSDRFSAERPKGSFSTLEIQRTEQGDSAMYLCASSLGPADEQFFGPGTRLTVL.